This T cell receptor (beta chain) was profiled in a study of early stage breast cancer tumors. About the research overall: Most invasive tumors, about 75% of the 16, were ER+/PR+/HER2-. Roughly 9.6-fold was the mean read coverage per sample. Overall study results and limits: Compared with adjacent normal breast, tumors showed about 2.4-fold denser, more clonal T cells. Tumor and normal breast were distinguished via blood comparison in about 90% of the 16 patients.

The CDR3 covers 12 residues. The germline V gene has CDR1 SGHAT and CDR2 FQNNGV. Trimming cost V 4 bases and J 13 bases, with 16 bases left between them. The table came from immunoSEQ multiplex PCR; TCRdb's copy has only in-frame clones and leaves some out. The table records tens of thousands of clones, 80% of them present only once. To note about this clone: Its antigen is currently unknown.

The chain has TRBV11-2 and TRBJ1-2, with D possibly TRBD1 on 5 matching bases. The sequence was obtained from a person between 60 and 69 years old with breast cancer. The sequencing input was blood. This CDR3 reads CASSYRSTRPTF. The CDR3 DNA reads TGTGCCAGCAGCTACAGGAGCACGAGGCCCACCTTC.